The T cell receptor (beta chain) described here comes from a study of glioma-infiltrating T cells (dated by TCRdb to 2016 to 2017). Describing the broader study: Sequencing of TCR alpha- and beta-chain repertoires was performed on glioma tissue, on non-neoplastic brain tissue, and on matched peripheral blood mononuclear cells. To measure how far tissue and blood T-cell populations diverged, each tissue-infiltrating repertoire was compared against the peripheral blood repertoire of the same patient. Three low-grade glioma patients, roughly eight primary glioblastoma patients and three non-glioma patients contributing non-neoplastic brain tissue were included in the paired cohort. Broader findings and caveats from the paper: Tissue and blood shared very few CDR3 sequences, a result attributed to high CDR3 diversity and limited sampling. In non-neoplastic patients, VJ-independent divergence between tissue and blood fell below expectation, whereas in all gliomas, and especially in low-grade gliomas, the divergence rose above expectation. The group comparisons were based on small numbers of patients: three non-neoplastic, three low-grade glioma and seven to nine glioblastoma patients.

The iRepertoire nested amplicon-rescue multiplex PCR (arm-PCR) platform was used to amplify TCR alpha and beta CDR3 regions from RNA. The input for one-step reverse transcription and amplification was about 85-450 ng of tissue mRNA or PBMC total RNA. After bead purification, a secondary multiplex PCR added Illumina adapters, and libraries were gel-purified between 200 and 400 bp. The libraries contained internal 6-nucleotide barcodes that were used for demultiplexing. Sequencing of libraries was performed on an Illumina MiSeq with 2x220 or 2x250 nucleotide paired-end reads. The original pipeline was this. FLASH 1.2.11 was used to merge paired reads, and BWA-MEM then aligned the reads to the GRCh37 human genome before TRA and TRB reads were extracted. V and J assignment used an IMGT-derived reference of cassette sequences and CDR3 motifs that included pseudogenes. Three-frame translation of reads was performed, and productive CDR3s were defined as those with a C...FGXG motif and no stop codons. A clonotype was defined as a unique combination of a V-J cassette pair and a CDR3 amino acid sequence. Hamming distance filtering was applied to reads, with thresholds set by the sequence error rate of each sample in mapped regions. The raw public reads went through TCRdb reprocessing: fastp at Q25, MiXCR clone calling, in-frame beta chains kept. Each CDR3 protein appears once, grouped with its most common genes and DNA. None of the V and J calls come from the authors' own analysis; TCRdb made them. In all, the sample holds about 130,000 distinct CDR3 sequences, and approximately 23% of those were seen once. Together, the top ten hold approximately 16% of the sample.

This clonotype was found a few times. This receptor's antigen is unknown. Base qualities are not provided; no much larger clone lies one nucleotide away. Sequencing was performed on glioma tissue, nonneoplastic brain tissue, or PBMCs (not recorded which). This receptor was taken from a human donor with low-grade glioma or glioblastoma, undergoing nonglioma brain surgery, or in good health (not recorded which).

CDR3 sequence: CASSLVGQGDTEAFF. The DNA is TGCGCCAGCAGCTTGGTGGGGCAGGGTGATACTGAAGCTTTCTTT. Recombination joined TRBV5-1 with TRBJ1-1; perhaps TRBD1 is the D gene, with 5 bases matching. V is reduced by 0 bases and J by 5 bases, leaving a spacing of 14 bases between them. From cysteine to phenylalanine, the CDR3 is 15 amino acids long. Here the CDR3 DNA is all that survives: 45 bases in frame from base 1. Reading the germline V gene gives CDR1 SGHRS and CDR2 YFSETQ.